The 13 T cell receptor beta chains below were found in one sample sequenced in a study of read filtering for tumor transcriptome and immune sequencing. Molecular barcoded adaptors covering alpha/delta and beta/gamma chains were used on approximately 400 ng RNA. TCRdb re-analysed the reads in MiXCR, keeping a single row per CDR3 protein. This sample carries roughly 24,000 distinct CDR3 sequences, roughly 13% of them seen once, and the ten largest clones take about 59%. Material for sequencing was a population of CD138-negative cells sorted from bone marrow. These TCRs come from a donor at least 40 years old with multiple myeloma.

A word on this clonotype: One base away lies a much larger clone, so this may be a sequencing read error. The CDR3 region is CAIASGRIGNEQFF. CDR3 DNA: TGTGCCATTGCTAGCGGGAGGATAGGAAATGAGCAGTTCTTC. The chain recombines TRBV10-3 with TRBJ2-1; TRBD2 agrees at 11 bases. This CDR3 region has 14 residues. After removal of 9 bases from V and 7 bases from J, the junction contained 8 bases not matched to a gene. CDR1 and CDR2 (germline): ENHRY, SYGVKD.

This clonotype has at least ten counts. The rearrangement links TRBV7-9 to TRBJ2-7; D assignment may be TRBD1 or TRBD2 (6 bases each). The CDR3 is made up of 14 amino acids. Trimming took 5 bases from V and 6 from J, leaving 17 bases between them. CDR1 is SEHNR, CDR2 FQNEAQ, per germline (reference sequence). The CDR3 is CASSTRGREIEQYF. As DNA, the CDR3 is TGTGCCAGCAGCACCCGGGGGCGGGAAATCGAGCAGTACTTC. The variable domain in full, with the rest retrieved from reference TRBV7-9 and TRBJ2-7, is DTGVSQNPRHKITKRGQNVTFRCDPISEHNRLYWYRQTLGQGPEFLTYFQNEAQLEKSRLLSDRFSAERPKGSFSTLEIQRTEQGDSAMYLCASSTRGREIEQYFGPGTRLTVT.

This clonotype was observed many times. The V and J genes are TRBV7-9 and TRBJ2-7, with D perhaps TRBD1 (6 bases). The CDR3 is 15 amino acids. Germline values: CDR1 SEHNR, CDR2 FQNEAQ (reference sequence). V was pared by 2 bases and J by 4 bases, with 15 bases between. CDR3 DNA sequence: TGTGCCAGCAGCTTATCGAGAATACAGGGATACGAGCAGTACTTC. Protein sequence: CASSLSRIQGYEQYF.

This clonotype was seen many times. V and J are TRBV28 and TRBJ2-1; 8 nucleotides agree with TRBD1. The J segment lost 4 bases and the V segment lost 5 bases, leaving 10 bases of the junction unmatched. The CDR3 extends over 16 amino acids. Germline V gene lookup returns CDR1 MDHEN and CDR2 SYDVKM. The CDR3 loop is CASSAGQGELYNEQFF. CDR3 nucleotides: TGTGCCAGCAGTGCCGGACAGGGCGAACTATACAATGAGCAGTTCTTC.

This clonotype appeared a few times. The chain links TRBV20-1 to TRBJ2-2; perhaps TRBD2 as D (7 bases). The CDR3 runs to 16 residues. Germline lookup yields CDR1 DFQATT and CDR2 SNEGSKA (reference sequence). V lost 3 bases, J lost 4 bases, and 18 bases lay in between. The DNA of the CDR3 is TGCAGTGCTAGGGAGAGAGGGGGAGGGCGCACCGGGGAGCTGTTTTTT. Translation: CSARERGGGRTGELFF.

This clonotype was counted ten times or more. V is TRBV28 and J is TRBJ2-6; the D is unclear. CDR1 is MDHEN, CDR2 SYDVKM, per germline. The CDR3 consists of 14 residues. Trimming removed 6 bases at V and 0 bases at J, with 6 bases between. The CDR3 nucleotides are TGTGCCAGCAGCCTATACTCTGGGGCCAACGTCCTGACTTTC. It codes for CASSLYSGANVLTF.

In its sample, this clonotype was seen many times. V is TRBV18 and J is TRBJ2-5; D unclear. The CDR3 is made up of 13 amino acids. V dropped 3 bases and J dropped 0 bases, with 5 bases sitting between them. Germline V gene data show CDR1 as KGHSH and CDR2 as LQKENI. In nucleotides, the CDR3 is TGTGCCAGCTCACCGGGGTACCAAGAGACCCAGTACTTC. The encoded protein is CASSPGYQETQYF.

This clonotype came up many times. CDR3 DNA sequence: TGTGCCAGCAGCCCGAATGGACAGGGACCCTCACCCCTCCACTTT. This codes for CASSPNGQGPSPLHF. The chain employs TRBV7-2 and TRBJ1-6; 8 nucleotides match TRBD1. Germline V gene sequence: CDR1 SGHTA, CDR2 FQGNSA. The CDR3 spans 15 residues. V shed 5 bases and J 10 bases; nucleotides not matched to a gene: 10. Supplemented by reference TRBV7-2 and TRBJ1-6, the full variable domain reads GAGVSQSPSNKVTEKGKDVELRCDPISGHTALYWYRQSLGQGLEFLIYFQGNSAPDKSGLPSDRFSAERTGGSVSTLTIQRTQQEDSAVYLCASSPNGQGPSPLHFGNGTRLTVT.

This clonotype was recorded a few times. This may be a read error, as it is one base from a much larger clone. V and J are TRBV28 and TRBJ2-3, with D perhaps TRBD1 or TRBD2 (5 bases each). V dropped 3 bases and J dropped 2 bases, with 12 bases sitting between them. This CDR3 is built from 15 residues. Germline loops: CDR1 MDHEN, CDR2 SYDVKM. The CDR3 DNA reads TGTGCCAGCAGTTTGGGGGAGAGAGACACAGATACGCAGTATTTT. It is translated as CASSLGERDTDTQYF.

This clonotype was counted at least ten times. The chain recombines TRBV29-1 with TRBJ1-3; D is ambiguous. Germline loops: CDR1 SQVTM, CDR2 ANQGSEA. The CDR3 has 12 residues. Here the CDR3 reads CSAGNSGNTIYF. The DNA for the CDR3 is TGCAGTGCGGGGAACTCTGGAAACACCATATATTTT.

Remarks on this clonotype: Since a much larger clone is just one base distant, this may be a read error. The CDR3 end shows no conserved phenylalanine or tryptophan, and so a read error is likely. This chain uses TRBV10-3 with TRBJ2-5, with D uncertain. Germline-derived CDR1 and CDR2 are ENHRY and SYGVKD. The CDR3 has 12 residues. Trimming stripped 2 bases from V and 4 bases from J, with 5 bases between. The CDR3 sequence is CAISEVGETQYS. The CDR3 DNA sequence: TGTGCCATCAGTGAGGTCGGAGAGACCCAGTACTCC.

This clonotype was counted at least ten times. V and J are TRBV18 and TRBJ2-3; D not certain. V was clipped by 2 bases and J by 7 bases, with 7 bases between them. This CDR3 has 12 residues. From germline, CDR1 is KGHSH and CDR2 LQKENI. CDR3 coding DNA: TGTGCCAGCTCACCAGATGGAAATACGCAGTATTTT. Its protein is CASSPDGNTQYF.

At least ten counts were recorded for this clonotype. This likely came from a read error, as a far larger clone is one base away. The chain has TRBV11-3 and TRBJ2-2; 7 nucleotides match TRBD2. Germline V gene sequence: CDR1 SGHNT, CDR2 YENEEA. The CDR3 has 14 amino acids. Losses at the gene ends were 9 bases for V and 5 bases for J; bases not matched to a gene: 9. DNA for the CDR3: TGTGCCAGTATGGCGGGAGCATCGACCGGGGAGCTGTTTTTT. It specifies CASMAGASTGELFF.